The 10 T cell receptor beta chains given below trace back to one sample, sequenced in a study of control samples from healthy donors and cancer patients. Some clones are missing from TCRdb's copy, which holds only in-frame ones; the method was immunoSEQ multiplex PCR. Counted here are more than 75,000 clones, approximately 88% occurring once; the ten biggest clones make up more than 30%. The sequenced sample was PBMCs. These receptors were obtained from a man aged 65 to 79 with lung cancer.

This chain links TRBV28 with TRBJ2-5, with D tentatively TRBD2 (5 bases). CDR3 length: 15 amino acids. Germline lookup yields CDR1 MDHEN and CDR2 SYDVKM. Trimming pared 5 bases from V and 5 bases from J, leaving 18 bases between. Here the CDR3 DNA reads TGTGCCAGCAGTCTCAGTGAGGGTTTGAAGGAGACCCAGTACTTC. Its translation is CASSLSEGLKETQYF.

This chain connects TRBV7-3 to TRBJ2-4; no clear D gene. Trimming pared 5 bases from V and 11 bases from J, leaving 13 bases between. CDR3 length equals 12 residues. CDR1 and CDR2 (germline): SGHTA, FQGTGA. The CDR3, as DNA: TGTGCCAGCAGCCCTGATGGGTGGGTTCAGTACTTC. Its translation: CASSPDGWVQYF.

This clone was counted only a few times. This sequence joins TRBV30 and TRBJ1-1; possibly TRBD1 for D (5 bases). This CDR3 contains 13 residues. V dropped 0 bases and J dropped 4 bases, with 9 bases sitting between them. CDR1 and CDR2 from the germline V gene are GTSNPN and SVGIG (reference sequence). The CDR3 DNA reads TGTGCCTGGAGTGTACGGGGGTCCACTGAAGCTTTCTTT. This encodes CAWSVRGSTEAFF.

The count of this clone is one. For the CDR3, the DNA is TGTGCCAGCAGTTTAAATATTCGCTCCTATAATTCACCCCTCCACTTT. This encodes CASSLNIRSYNSPLHF. This sequence joins TRBV27 and TRBJ1-6; D gene uncertain. Germline CDR1 MNHEY, CDR2 SMNVEV (reference sequence). The CDR3 loop spans 16 amino acids. With 2 bases removed from V and 0 bases from J, the gap between germline ends came to 8 bases.

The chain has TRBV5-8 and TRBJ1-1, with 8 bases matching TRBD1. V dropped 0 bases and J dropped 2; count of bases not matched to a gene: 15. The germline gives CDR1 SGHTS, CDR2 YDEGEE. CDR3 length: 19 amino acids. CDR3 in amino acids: CASSLEDSKQTGANTEAFF. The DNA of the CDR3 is TGTGCCAGCAGCTTGGAGGACAGCAAACAGACAGGGGCTAACACTGAAGCTTTCTTT.

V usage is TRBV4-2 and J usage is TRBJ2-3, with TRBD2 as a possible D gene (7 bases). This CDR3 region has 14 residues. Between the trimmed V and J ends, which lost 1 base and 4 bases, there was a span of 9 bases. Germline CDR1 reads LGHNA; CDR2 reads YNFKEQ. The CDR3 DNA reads TGTGCCAGCAGCCAAGGGGGGGGCCCAGATACGCAGTATTTT. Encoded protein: CASSQGGGPDTQYF.

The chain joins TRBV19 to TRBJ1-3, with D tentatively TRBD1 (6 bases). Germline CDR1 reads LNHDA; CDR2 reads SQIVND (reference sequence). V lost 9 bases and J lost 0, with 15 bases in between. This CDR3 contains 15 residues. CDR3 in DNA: TGTGCCAGCCAAACAGGGCCTCTCTCTGGAAACACCATATATTTT. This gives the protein CASQTGPLSGNTIYF.

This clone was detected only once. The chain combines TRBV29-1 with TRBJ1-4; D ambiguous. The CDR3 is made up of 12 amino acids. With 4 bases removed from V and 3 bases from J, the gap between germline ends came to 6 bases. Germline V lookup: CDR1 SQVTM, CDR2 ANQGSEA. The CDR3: CSVARPNEKLFF. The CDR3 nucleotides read TGCAGCGTTGCACGGCCTAATGAAAAACTGTTTTTT.

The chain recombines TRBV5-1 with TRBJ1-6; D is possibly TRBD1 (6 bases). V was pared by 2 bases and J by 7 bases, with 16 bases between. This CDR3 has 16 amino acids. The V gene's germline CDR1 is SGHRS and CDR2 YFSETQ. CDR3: CASSFTATGANSPLHF. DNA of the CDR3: TGCGCCAGCAGCTTTACTGCGACAGGAGCCAATTCACCCCTCCACTTT.

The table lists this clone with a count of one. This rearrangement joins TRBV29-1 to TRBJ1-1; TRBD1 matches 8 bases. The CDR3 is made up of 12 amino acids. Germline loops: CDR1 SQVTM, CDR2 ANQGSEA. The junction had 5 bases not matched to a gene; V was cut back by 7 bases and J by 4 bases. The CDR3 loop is CSALDRVTEAFF. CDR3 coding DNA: TGCAGCGCCCTGGACAGGGTCACTGAAGCTTTCTTT. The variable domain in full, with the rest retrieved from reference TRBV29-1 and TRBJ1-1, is SAVISQKPSRDICQRGTSLTIQCQVDSQVTMMFWYRQQPGQSLTLIATANQGSEATYESGFVIDKFPISRPNLTFSTLTVSNMSPEDSSIYLCSALDRVTEAFFGQGTRLTVV.